This TCR beta chain is from a study of shared clonotypes between healthy human individuals. TCRdb's copy holds only in-frame clones and misses some; the assay was immunoSEQ multiplex PCR. The sample yields 2 million to 2.5 million clones, around 90% seen once. Note on this clone: Antigen specificity is unknown.

Study results and caveats: An expected dependence of interdonor clonotype sharing on sequencing depth was noted.

This clonotype originated in a man in his late teens or twenties in good health. Some clones in this sample may be carry-over from other donors' samples. The sequenced sample consisted of naive CD4+ T cells from PBMCs. As to subset: CD45RA+ positively selected.

The CDR3 nucleotides are TGTGCCAGCAGCCTCAGGGGGACCTCCGAGCAGTACTTC. Protein: CASSLRGTSEQYF. The V call is TRBV2, the J call TRBJ2-7; 7 nucleotides match TRBD1. This CDR3 has 13 residues. The V and J ends lost 6 bases and 6 bases, in that order; junction bases with no gene match: 8. The germline V gene has CDR1 SNHLY and CDR2 FYNNEI.